This TCR beta chain stems from a study of shared clonotypes between healthy human individuals. Study-wide context: CD8 memory received one plate per donor, CD8 naive two, CD4 memory three and CD4 naive three.

Only in-frame clones appear in the TCRdb table, and some are missing; sequencing was by immunoSEQ multiplex PCR. There are about 1 million clones in the sample; approximately 76% occur only once, and around 1.5% lies in the top ten. The trim removed 6 bases at V and 4 bases at J, leaving 11 bases unmatched. Germline-derived CDR1 and CDR2 are GTSNPN and SVGIG (reference sequence). The CDR3 has 15 residues. Study findings and constraints: Naive CD4 clonotypes overlapped across a few donors at roughly 5%.

About this clone itself: Its target is unknown.

Sequencing used memory CD4+ T cells sorted from blood. Described subset: CD45RA-negative fraction. The rearrangement links TRBV30 to TRBJ2-5; TRBD1 matches 10 bases. This receptor was identified in a young man in good health. CDR3 DNA sequence: TGTGCCTGTGGGAGCGGGACAGGGGTGTTAGAGACCCAGTACTTC. Its protein is CACGSGTGVLETQYF.